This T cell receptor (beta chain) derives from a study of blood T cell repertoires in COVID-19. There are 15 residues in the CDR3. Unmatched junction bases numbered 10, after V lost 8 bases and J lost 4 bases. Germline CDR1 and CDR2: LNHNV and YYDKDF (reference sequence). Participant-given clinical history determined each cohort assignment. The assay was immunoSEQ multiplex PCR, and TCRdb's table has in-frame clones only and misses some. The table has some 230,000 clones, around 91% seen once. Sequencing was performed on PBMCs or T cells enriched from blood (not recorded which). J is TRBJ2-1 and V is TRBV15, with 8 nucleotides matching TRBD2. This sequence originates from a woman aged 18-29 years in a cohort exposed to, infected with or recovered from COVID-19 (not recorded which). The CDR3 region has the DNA TGTGCCACCTACTTAGCGGGAATCGGTTACAATGAGCAGTTCTTC. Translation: CATYLAGIGYNEQFF.